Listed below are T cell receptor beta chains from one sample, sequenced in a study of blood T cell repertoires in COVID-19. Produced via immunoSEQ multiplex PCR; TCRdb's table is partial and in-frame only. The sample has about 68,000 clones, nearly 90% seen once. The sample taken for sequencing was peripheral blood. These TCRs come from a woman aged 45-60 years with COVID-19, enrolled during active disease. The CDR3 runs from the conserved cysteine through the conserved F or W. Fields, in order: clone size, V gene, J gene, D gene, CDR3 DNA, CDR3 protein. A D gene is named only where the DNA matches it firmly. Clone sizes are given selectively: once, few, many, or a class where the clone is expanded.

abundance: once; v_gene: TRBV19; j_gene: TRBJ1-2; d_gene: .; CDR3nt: TGTGCCAGTACCTCCCATACGCGGGGAAGCTATGGCTACACCTTC; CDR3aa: CASTSHTRGSYGYTF
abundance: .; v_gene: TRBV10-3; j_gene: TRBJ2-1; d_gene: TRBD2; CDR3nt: TGTGCCATCGGGCTAGCGGGAGGTAAGAACAATGAGCAGTTCTTC; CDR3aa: CAIGLAGGKNNEQFF
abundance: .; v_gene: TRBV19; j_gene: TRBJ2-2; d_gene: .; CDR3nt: TGTGCCAGTAGTATCATCCCACTAGCAGGATACCCCGGGGAGCTGTTTTTT; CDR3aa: CASSIIPLAGYPGELFF
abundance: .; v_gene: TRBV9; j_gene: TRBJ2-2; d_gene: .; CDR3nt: TGTGCCAGCAGCCCCCTGAGGAGCTCAAACACCGGGGAGCTGTTTTTT; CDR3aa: CASSPLRSSNTGELFF
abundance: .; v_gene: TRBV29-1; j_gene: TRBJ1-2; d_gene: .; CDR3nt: TGCAGCGTTGAAGGGGGAGGGGAATATGGCTACGACACCTTC; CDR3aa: CSVEGGGEYGYDTF
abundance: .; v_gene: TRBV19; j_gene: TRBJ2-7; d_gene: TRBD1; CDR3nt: TGTGCCAGTAGTTCGACAGGGAGCTCCTACGAGCAGTACTTC; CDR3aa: CASSSTGSSYEQYF
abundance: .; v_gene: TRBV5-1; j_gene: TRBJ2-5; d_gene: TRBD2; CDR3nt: TGCGCCAGCAGCTCTGGGACTAGCGACTACCAAGAGACCCAGTACTTC; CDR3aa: CASSSGTSDYQETQYF
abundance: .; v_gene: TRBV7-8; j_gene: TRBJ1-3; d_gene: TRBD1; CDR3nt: TGTGCCAGCAGCTCCCCTCAGGGGGTTGGAAACACCATATATTTT; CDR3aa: CASSSPQGVGNTIYF
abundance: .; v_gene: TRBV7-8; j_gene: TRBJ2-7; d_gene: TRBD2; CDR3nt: TGTGCCAGCAGCTGGCCGGGACTAGCGGGAGATAGGGGCTACGAGCAGTACTTC; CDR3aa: CASSWPGLAGDRGYEQYF
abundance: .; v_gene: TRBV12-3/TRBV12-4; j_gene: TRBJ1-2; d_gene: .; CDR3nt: TGTGCCAGCAGTGAAAGGGAGGCCGGCTACACCTTC; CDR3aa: CASSEREAGYTF
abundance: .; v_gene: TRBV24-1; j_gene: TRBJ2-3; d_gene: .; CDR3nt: TGTGCCACCAGTGATGTACTAGAGGAGGGCACAGATACGCAGTATTTT; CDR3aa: CATSDVLEEGTDTQYF
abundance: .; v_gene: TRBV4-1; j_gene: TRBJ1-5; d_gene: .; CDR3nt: TGCGCCAGCAGTCAAACAGGCAATCAGCCCCAGCATTTT; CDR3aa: CASSQTGNQPQHF
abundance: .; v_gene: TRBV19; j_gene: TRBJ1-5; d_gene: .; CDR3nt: TGTGCCAGTCGGGGGTCCAATCAGCCCCAGCATTTT; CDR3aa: CASRGSNQPQHF
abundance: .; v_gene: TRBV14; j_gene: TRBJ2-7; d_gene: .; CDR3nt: TGTGCCAGCAGCCGCGCAAGGGGCGAGCAGTACTTC; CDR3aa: CASSRARGEQYF
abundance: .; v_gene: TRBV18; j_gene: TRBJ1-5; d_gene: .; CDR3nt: TGTGCCAGCTCATTGGTCAGGGGTGAAAATCAGCCCCAGCATTTT; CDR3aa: CASSLVRGENQPQHF
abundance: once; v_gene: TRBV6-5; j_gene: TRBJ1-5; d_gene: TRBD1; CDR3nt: TGTGCCAGCAGACGGACAGGGGCGGGTCAGCCCCAGCATTTT; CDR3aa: CASRRTGAGQPQHF
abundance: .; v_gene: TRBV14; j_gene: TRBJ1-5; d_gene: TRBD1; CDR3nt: TGTGCCAGCAGCCTACGGGGACAGGGACTGGGTAAGCATTTT; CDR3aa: CASSLRGQGLGKHF
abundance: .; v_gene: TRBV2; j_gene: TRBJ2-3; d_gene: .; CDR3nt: TGTGCCAGCAGTCGTTTTACTTCCCCGCATACAGATACGCAGTATTTT; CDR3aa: CASSRFTSPHTDTQYF
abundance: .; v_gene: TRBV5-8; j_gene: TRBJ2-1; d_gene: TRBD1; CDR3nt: TGTGCCAGCAGCTTGGCTGGGACAGGGGTAGTGGATGAGCAGTTCTTC; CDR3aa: CASSLAGTGVVDEQFF
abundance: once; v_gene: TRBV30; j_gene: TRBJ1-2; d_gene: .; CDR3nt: TGTGCCTGGGGGGCCGGGGTTAGTAGAATTTATGGCTACACCTTC; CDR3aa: CAWGAGVSRIYGYTF
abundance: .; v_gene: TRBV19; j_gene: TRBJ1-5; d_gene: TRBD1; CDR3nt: TGTGCCAGTAGTATACTGGGACAGGACTATAGCAATCAGCCCCAGCATTTT; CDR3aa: CASSILGQDYSNQPQHF
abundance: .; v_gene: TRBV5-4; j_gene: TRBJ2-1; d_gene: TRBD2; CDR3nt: TGTGCCAGCAGCCTGGGACTAGCGGGAGTTGATGAGCAGTTCTTC; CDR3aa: CASSLGLAGVDEQFF
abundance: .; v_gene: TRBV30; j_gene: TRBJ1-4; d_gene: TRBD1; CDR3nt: TGTGCCTGGAGTTCTCAGGGGGCTGGGAAACTGTTTTTT; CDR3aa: CAWSSQGAGKLFF
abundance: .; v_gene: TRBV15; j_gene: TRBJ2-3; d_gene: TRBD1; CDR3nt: TGTGCCACCAGCAGAGACCGCTCGACAGGGGCCGATACGCAGTATTTT; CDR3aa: CATSRDRSTGADTQYF
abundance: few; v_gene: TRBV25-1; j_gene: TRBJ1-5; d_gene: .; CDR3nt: TGTGCCACGTCACTCGGGTCTTTGAATCAGCCCCAGCATTTT; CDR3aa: CATSLGSLNQPQHF
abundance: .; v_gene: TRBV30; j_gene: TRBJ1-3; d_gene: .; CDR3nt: TGTGCCTCGACAGGTGTTTCTGGAAACACCATATATTTT; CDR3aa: CASTGVSGNTIYF
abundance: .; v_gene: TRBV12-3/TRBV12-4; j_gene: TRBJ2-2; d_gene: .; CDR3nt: TGTGCCAGCAGCCGAGTACCCACCGGGGAGCTGTTTTTT; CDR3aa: CASSRVPTGELFF
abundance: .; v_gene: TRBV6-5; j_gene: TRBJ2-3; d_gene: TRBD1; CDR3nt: TGTGCCAGCAGGCAGGACAGGGGGCAAAGAGATACGCAGTATTTT; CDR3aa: CASRQDRGQRDTQYF
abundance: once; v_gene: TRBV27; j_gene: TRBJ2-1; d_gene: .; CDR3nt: TGTGCCAGCAGTTTAGCGTCGGGGTACAATGAGCAGTTCTTC; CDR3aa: CASSLASGYNEQFF
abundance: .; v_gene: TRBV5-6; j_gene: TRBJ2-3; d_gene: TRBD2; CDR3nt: TGTGCCAGCAGCTTGGTGCGGACTAGCGGGACAGATACGCAGTATTTT; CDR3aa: CASSLVRTSGTDTQYF
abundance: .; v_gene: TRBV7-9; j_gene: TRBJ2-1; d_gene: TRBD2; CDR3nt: TGTGCCAGCAGCCCGAGGGGTAGCGGGAGGAAAAACAATGAGCAGTTCTTC; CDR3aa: CASSPRGSGRKNNEQFF
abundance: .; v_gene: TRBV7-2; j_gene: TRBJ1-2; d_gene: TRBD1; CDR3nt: TGTGCCAGCAGCCCGGGAGGGGGCGGAAGTGGCTACACCTTC; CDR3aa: CASSPGGGGSGYTF
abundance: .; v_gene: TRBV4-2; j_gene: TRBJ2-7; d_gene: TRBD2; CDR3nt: TGTGCCAGCAGCCAAGGGGGCGGGAGTTTCTACGAGCAGTACTTC; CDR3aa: CASSQGGGSFYEQYF
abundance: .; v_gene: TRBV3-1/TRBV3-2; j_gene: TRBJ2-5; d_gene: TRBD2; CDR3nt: TGTGCCAGCAGCCAAGATTCGGCGGGAGGTTCGATAGAGACCCAGTACTTC; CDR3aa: CASSQDSAGGSIETQYF
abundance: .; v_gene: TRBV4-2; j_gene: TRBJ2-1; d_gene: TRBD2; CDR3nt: TGTGCCAGCAGCCAACGACTAGCGGCTAACAATGAGCAGTTCTTC; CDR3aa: CASSQRLAANNEQFF
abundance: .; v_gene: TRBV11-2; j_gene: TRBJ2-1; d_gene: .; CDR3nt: TGTGCCAGCAGCTTTCTCGGGGATGAGCAGTTCTTC; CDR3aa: CASSFLGDEQFF
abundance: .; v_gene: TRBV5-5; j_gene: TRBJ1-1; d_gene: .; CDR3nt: TGTGCCAGCAGCTTGTTACCAGGGGCTCACCTTGAAGCTTTCTTT; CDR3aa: CASSLLPGAHLEAFF
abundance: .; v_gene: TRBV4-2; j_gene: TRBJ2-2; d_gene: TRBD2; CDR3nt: TGTGCCAGCAGCCCCTGGGGGACTAGCGTGGGCGGGGAGCTGTTTTTT; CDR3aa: CASSPWGTSVGGELFF
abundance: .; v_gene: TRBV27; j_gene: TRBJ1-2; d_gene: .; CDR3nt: TGTGCCAGCAGTAGACAGAACTCCTATGGCTACACCTTC; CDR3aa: CASSRQNSYGYTF
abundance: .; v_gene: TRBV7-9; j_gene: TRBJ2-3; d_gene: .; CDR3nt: TGTGCCTCCTTCGAGGATACGCAGTATTTT; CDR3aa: CASFEDTQYF
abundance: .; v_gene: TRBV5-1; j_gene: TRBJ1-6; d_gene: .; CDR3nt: TGCGCCAGCAGCTTGGGACCCGCGGGGTCGGGTAATTCACCCCTCCACTTT; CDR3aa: CASSLGPAGSGNSPLHF